Detailed here is one T cell receptor beta chain. The record originates from a study of T cell responses to AZD1222 COVID-19 vaccine. The protocol was immunoSEQ multiplex PCR, while the TCRdb copy is restricted to in-frame clones and leaves out a portion. The profile covers about 81,000 clones, with approximately 89% appearing a single time and around 8% taken by the ten largest. Germline V lookup: CDR1 KGHSH, CDR2 LQKENI. There are 14 residues in the CDR3. V dropped 0 bases and J dropped 4 bases, with 9 bases sitting between them. Source: peripheral blood, taken 28 days after the second AZD1222 dose. The clonotype originates from an adult who received the AZD1222 COVID-19 vaccine. The chain employs TRBV18 and TRBJ1-1, with a possible D match to TRBD1 (6 bases). CDR3 sequence: CASSPPAGATEAFF. The CDR3 nucleotides read TGTGCCAGCTCACCACCGGCGGGGGCCACTGAAGCTTTCTTT.